This T cell receptor (beta chain) was identified during a study of cytomegalovirus exposure and HLA in healthy donors. General study findings and limits: Later analysis indicated greater clonal expansion among HLA-associated TCR beta chains than among equally common other chains. Within a later analysis, the majority of CMV-associated TCR beta chains appeared HLA-restricted.

There are 16 residues in the CDR3. Germline lookup yields CDR1 LNHDA and CDR2 SQIVND (reference sequence). Trimming left V 4 bases short and J 2 bases short, with 14 bases between. With regard to this clone: What it recognizes is unknown.

PCR primers comprised 60 Vbeta and 13 Jbeta primers. Produced via immunoSEQ multiplex PCR; TCRdb's table is partial and in-frame only. The profile shows fewer than 150,000 clones, around three quarters of them singletons. Sequenced sample: PBMCs. V usage is TRBV19 and J usage is TRBJ1-4, with D uncertain. The sequence derives from a young man in good health and CMV-seronegative. This CDR3 reads CASSTPRGSTNEKLFF. The CDR3 DNA reads TGTGCCAGTAGTACGCCGAGAGGGTCGACTAATGAAAAACTGTTTTTT.